The 17 T cell receptor beta chains presented below share a single source sample, sequenced in a study of Graves' ophthalmopathy and Graves' hyperthyroidism. Amplifying from RNA transcripts, the study obtained TCR beta CDR3 regions. Second-round multiplex PCR followed a first-round RT-PCR using HTBI primers. TCRdb reprocessed the multiplex PCR reads via MiXCR and lists one record per CDR3 protein. Here the sample spans about 410,000 distinct CDR3 sequences, approximately 16% being singletons. Sequenced material: peripheral blood. Receptors originate from a woman under 30 with Graves' ophthalmopathy.

The chain recombines TRBV19 with TRBJ1-2; D uncertain. Germline V gene sequence: CDR1 LNHDA, CDR2 SQIVND (reference sequence). Trimming shortened V by 5 bases and J by 1 base, and 11 bases separated the two germline ends. This CDR3 has 14 residues. The CDR3 is CASSRGMINYGYTF. The CDR3 nucleotides are TGTGCCAGTAGTCGGGGAATGATTAACTATGGCTACACCTTC.

Ten or more counts support this clonotype. At one end the junction does not follow the germline gene, possibly because of a read error. V gene TRBV2 combines with J gene TRBJ2-7; D is undetermined. CDR3 length: 11 residues. Germline V gene sequence: CDR1 SNHLY, CDR2 FYNNEI. CDR3 sequence (DNA): TGTGCCAGCAGGGAAGGGTGGGCGCAGTACTTC. Translating gives CASREGWAQYF.

This clonotype was picked up many times. J is TRBJ1-1 and V is TRBV27, with a tentative D call TRBD1 (5 bases). Between the trimmed V and J ends, which lost 4 bases and 4 bases, there was a span of 16 bases. Germline lookup yields CDR1 MNHEY and CDR2 SMNVEV (reference sequence). The CDR3 is 15 amino acids. CDR3 loop: CASSSSGGFFTEAFF. CDR3 sequence (DNA): TGTGCCAGCAGTTCGTCTGGGGGTTTCTTCACTGAAGCTTTCTTT.

This clonotype was recorded many times. The chain has TRBV7-2 and TRBJ1-1; a possible D gene is TRBD1 (6 bases). This CDR3 is built from 15 residues. The V end lost 3 bases, the J end lost 1 base, and 12 bases lay between the germline ends. CDR1 is SGHTA and CDR2 is FQGNSA in the germline V gene. The CDR3 reads CASSLAGTQNTEAFF. CDR3 DNA sequence: TGTGCCAGCAGCTTGGCCGGGACACAGAACACTGAAGCTTTCTTT.

The rearrangement links TRBV11-2 to TRBJ1-2; possible D gene TRBD1, 6 bases. Germline CDR1 is SGHAT and CDR2 is FQNNGV. This CDR3 comprises 14 residues. Trimming cost V 11 bases and J 4 bases, with 20 bases left between them. The CDR3 region is CAWRGPGGSYGYTF. DNA of the CDR3: TGTGCCTGGAGAGGCCCGGGGGGCAGCTATGGCTACACCTTC.

The V gene is TRBV6-2 or TRBV6-3, the J gene TRBJ1-2; D call uncertain. V lost 5 bases and J lost 4, with 14 bases in between. The CDR3 totals 14 residues. The germline V gene has CDR1 MNHEY and CDR2 SVGEGT. CDR3 loop: CASSPSPEVYGYTF. CDR3 nucleotides: TGTGCCAGCAGTCCAAGCCCGGAAGTCTATGGCTACACCTTC.

The chain joins TRBV6-2 or TRBV6-3 to TRBJ2-7, with TRBD2 identical over 9 bases. This CDR3 is 14 amino acids long. V gave up 6 bases and J gave up 3 bases; unmatched junction bases: 6. CDR1 is MNHEY, CDR2 SVGEGT, per germline. The CDR3 protein is CASRVTSGYYEQYF. CDR3 nucleotides: TGTGCCAGCAGGGTGACTAGCGGATACTACGAGCAGTACTTC.

This chain links TRBV7-6 with TRBJ1-2; TRBD1 might be the D (6 bases). CDR1 and CDR2 from the germline V gene are SGHVS and FNYEAQ. The V end lost 5 bases, the J end lost 7 bases, and 14 bases lay between the germline ends. This CDR3 is 13 amino acids long. CDR3 bases: TGTGCCAGCAGCGGAGTGGGGGGCGGTGGCTACACCTTC. Protein sequence: CASSGVGGGGYTF.

The J gene is TRBJ2-2, the V gene TRBV6-2 or TRBV6-3, with a possible D match to TRBD2 (5 bases). The CDR3 runs 16 residues. V lost 1 base to trimming and J lost 2 bases, with 11 bases between them. Per the germline V gene, CDR1 is MNHEY and CDR2 is SVGEGT. CDR3 nucleotides: TGTGCCAGCAGTTACTGGGTAGCGCAAAACACCGGGGAGCTGTTTTTT. This codes for CASSYWVAQNTGELFF.

The table lists this clonotype with a few counts. The chain couples TRBV19 to TRBJ1-5, with D maybe TRBD1 (6 bases). Between the trimmed V and J ends, which lost 5 bases and 6 bases, there was a span of 14 bases. The CDR3 has 14 amino acids. Germline CDR1 LNHDA, CDR2 SQIVND (reference sequence). The CDR3 DNA reads as TGTGCCAGTAGTCCCTCGGGGGCGAGTCAGCCCCAGCATTTT. Its translation: CASSPSGASQPQHF. The variable domain in full, with the rest retrieved from reference TRBV19 and TRBJ1-5, is DGGITQSPKYLFRKEGQNVTLSCEQNLNHDAMYWYRQDPGQGLRLIYYSQIVNDFQKGDIAEGYSVSREKKESFPLTVTSAQKNPTAFYLCASSPSGASQPQHFGDGTRLSIL.

The sample holds many counts of this clonotype. This chain uses TRBV7-2 with TRBJ2-7; 9 bases are shared with TRBD1. The CDR3 is made up of 14 amino acids. Unmatched junction bases numbered 8, after V lost 5 bases and J lost 6 bases. Germline CDR1 SGHTA, CDR2 FQGNSA. The CDR3 loop is CASSHGQGLSEQYF. CDR3 DNA: TGTGCCAGCAGCCACGGACAGGGGTTGAGCGAGCAGTACTTC.

Many counts were recorded for this clonotype. V and J are TRBV6-2 or TRBV6-3 and TRBJ1-2; perhaps TRBD1 as D (6 bases). V gave up 8 bases and J gave up 0 bases, with 13 bases separating them. CDR1 and CDR2 from the germline V gene are MNHEY and SVGEGT. This CDR3 region has 14 residues. DNA of the CDR3: TGTGCCAGCTCCGCGGAGGGGGCTAACTATGGCTACACCTTC. This codes for CASSAEGANYGYTF.

This clonotype was picked up a small number of times. The CDR3 DNA reads as TGTGCCTGGAGTGCCAGTAACTATGGCTACACCTTC. Translating it yields CAWSASNYGYTF. V is TRBV30 and J is TRBJ1-2, with D unclear. The CDR3 has 12 amino acids. Germline V gives CDR1 GTSNPN, CDR2 SVGIG (reference sequence). Trimming cost V 1 base and J 1 base, with 4 bases left between them.

This clonotype was detected ten times or more. The genes are TRBV5-1 and TRBJ2-2, with D perhaps matching TRBD2 (5 bases). Trimming shortened V by 7 bases and J by 8 bases, and 15 bases separated the two germline ends. The CDR3 length is 13 residues. The germline V gene has CDR1 SGHRS and CDR2 YFSETQ. The CDR3 DNA reads TGCGCCAGCGCGGTCCCCCGGGGAGGGGAGCTGTTTTTT. Protein: CASAVPRGGELFF.

This clonotype was counted at least ten times. The rearrangement links TRBV28 to TRBJ1-1; D gene unclear. The germline gives CDR1 MDHEN, CDR2 SYDVKM. V was shortened by 5 bases and J by 5 bases, with 27 bases between the two germline ends. This CDR3 has 18 amino acids. The DNA for the CDR3 is TGTGCCAGCAGTCTTCGACATGGACTCCCCATGAGTAGGACTGAAGCTTTCTTT. Its protein product is CASSLRHGLPMSRTEAFF.

This clonotype has a count of ten or more. V and J are TRBV14 and TRBJ1-2; no definite D call. Looked up from germline, CDR1 is SGHDN and CDR2 is FVKESK. The CDR3 is made up of 15 amino acids. V lost 0 bases and J 8 bases, leaving 16 bases between the germline ends. The CDR3 nucleotides are TGTGCCAGCAGCCAAGATAACGGCTACGTTAGCGGCTACACCTTC. It yields the protein CASSQDNGYVSGYTF.

In this sample, this clonotype turned up many times. The chain has TRBV6-5 and TRBJ2-5; TRBD2 matches at 7 bases. V shed 11 bases and J 2 bases; nucleotides not matched to a gene: 11. The CDR3 runs to 14 residues. Germline V lookup: CDR1 MNHEY, CDR2 SVGAGI. The DNA for the CDR3 is TGTGCCTCTAAAGTCCGGGGAGGGCAAGAGACCCAGTACTTC. Amino acids: CASKVRGGQETQYF.